Listed below are T cell receptor beta chains from one sample, sequenced in a study of shared clonotypes between healthy human individuals. Sequencing was performed with immunoSEQ multiplex PCR; in TCRdb, only in-frame clones are kept and a portion is missing. The table lists around 600,000 clones, about 95% of them singletons. Source material: naive CD8+ T cells sorted from blood. The receptors here all came from a woman aged 30 to 39 in good health. CDR3s include the opening cysteine and the closing phenylalanine or tryptophan. Fields, in order: V gene, J gene, D gene, clone size, CDR3 DNA, CDR3 protein. The D gene is left open where the match is weak. Clone sizes are given selectively: once, few, many, or a class where the clone is expanded.

>TRBV6-1|TRBJ1-1|-|-
TGTGCCAGCAGTGAATTCATACACCCGGGAGCTTTCTTT
CASSEFIHPGAFF
>TRBV14|TRBJ2-7|-|-
TGTGCCAGCAGCTTACAGGGCCCTAATCACTACGAGCAGTACTTC
CASSLQGPNHYEQYF
>TRBV2|TRBJ1-2|-|-
TGTGCCAGCAGGGAACAGGGTCCCCCCGATGGCTACACCTTC
CASREQGPPDGYTF
>TRBV6-5|TRBJ2-7|-|-
TGTGCCAGCAGTTATGCAGGAACCTCCTACGAGCAGTACTTC
CASSYAGTSYEQYF
>TRBV6-4|TRBJ1-2|-|-
TGTGCCAGCAGCCCCGGGCTGGGATTGGACTATGGCTACACCTTC
CASSPGLGLDYGYTF
>TRBV6-1|TRBJ1-5|-|-
TGTGCCAGCAGTGAAGATATGGGTCGAGACCAGCCCCAGCATTTT
CASSEDMGRDQPQHF
>TRBV5-3|TRBJ2-4|-|-
TGTGCCAGAAGCTGTGATATAGGCCTTCGACTAGCCAAAAACATTCAGTACTTC
CARSCDIGLRLAKNIQYF
>TRBV4-1|TRBJ1-4|-|-
TGCGCCAGCAGCCCCCCAGCCTCGACAGAAAGACCAACTAATGAAAAACTGTTTTTT
CASSPPASTERPTNEKLFF
>TRBV14|TRBJ2-4|-|-
TGTGCCAGCAGCCAAGTGCAGGGAAACATTCAGTACTTC
CASSQVQGNIQYF
>TRBV2|TRBJ2-7|TRBD1|-
TGTGCCAGCAGAAGGACAGGGGCTGAATGGGAGCAGTACTTC
CASRRTGAEWEQYF
>TRBV9|TRBJ2-1|TRBD2|-
TGTGCCAGCAGCGTGGGCGGGAGGCCCGATGCCAATGAGCAGTTCTTC
CASSVGGRPDANEQFF
>TRBV7-2|TRBJ2-3|TRBD2|-
TGTGCCAGCAGCTTAGTTGTAGCGGGGTACACAGATACGCAGTATTTT
CASSLVVAGYTDTQYF
>TRBV9|TRBJ2-5|TRBD2|-
TGTGCCAGCAGCGTATGGAGCGGGAGGGCCCTAAATCTCGGAGAGACCCAGTACTTC
CASSVWSGRALNLGETQYF
>TRBV29-1|TRBJ1-6|-|-
TGCAGCCTCCATCAGTATAGGGTCTCACCCCTCCACTTT
CSLHQYRVSPLHF
>TRBV11-2|TRBJ1-5|-|few
TGTGCCAGCAGCCGGGGATCCGGCAATCAGCCCCAGCATTTT
CASSRGSGNQPQHF
>TRBV27|TRBJ2-5|TRBD1|-
TGTGCCAGCAGTTCGACAGGGGACTACCAAGAGACCCAGTACTTC
CASSSTGDYQETQYF
>TRBV4-1|TRBJ2-7|TRBD2|-
TGCGCCAGCAGCCAAGGACTAGCGAAGTACGAGCAGTACTTC
CASSQGLAKYEQYF
>TRBV7-1|TRBJ2-7|-|-
TGTGCCAGCAGCTTACTGGGTCCCTACGAGCAGTACTTC
CASSLLGPYEQYF
>TRBV27|TRBJ2-7|-|-
TGTGCCAGCAGAGTCCAGGGGTTCCACGAGCAGTACTTC
CASRVQGFHEQYF
>TRBV2|TRBJ1-3|-|-
TGTGCCAGCAGTTACTCAGGGGAGGGGACTGGAAACACCATATATTTT
CASSYSGEGTGNTIYF
>TRBV5-1|TRBJ2-7|-|-
TGCGCCAGCAGCTTGATGGGGGGGCGTAATGACTACGAGCAGTACTTC
CASSLMGGRNDYEQYF
>TRBV28|TRBJ2-6|-|-
TGTGCCAGCAATCACAGGGTGGAGTTTACTGGGGCCAACGTCCTGACTTTC
CASNHRVEFTGANVLTF
>TRBV29-1|TRBJ2-1|-|-
TGCAGCGTTGCAGGGGGGCAGAGCTCCTACAATGAGCAGTTCTTC
CSVAGGQSSYNEQFF
>TRBV25-1|TRBJ2-3|-|once
TGTGCCAGCAGTGTTTCTAGCACAGATACGCAGTATTTT
CASSVSSTDTQYF
>TRBV5-4|TRBJ1-1|TRBD1|-
TGTGCCAGCAGCTCGAGGGGGCGTACTGAAGCTTTCTTT
CASSSRGRTEAFF
>TRBV5-6|TRBJ2-7|TRBD2|-
TGTGCCAGCACCAGCGGGAGGATCAACGAGCAGTACTTC
CASTSGRINEQYF
>TRBV4-1|TRBJ1-5|-|-
TGCGCCAGCAGCCAAGTGGGTTCGCGCAATCAGCCCCAGCATTTT
CASSQVGSRNQPQHF
>TRBV27|TRBJ1-2|-|-
TGTGCCAGCAGTTTCGGGCAGTCGCCTGCCTCCTACACCTTC
CASSFGQSPASYTF
>TRBV2|TRBJ2-1|TRBD2|-
TGTGCCAGCATGGGGACTAGCGGGAGAGTCAATGAGCAGTTCTTC
CASMGTSGRVNEQFF
>TRBV27|TRBJ2-6|-|-
TGTGCCAGCAGCACTAGGGACCTCCTCAGCTCTGGGGCCAACGTCCTGACTTTC
CASSTRDLLSSGANVLTF
>TRBV6-5|TRBJ2-7|-|-
TGTGCCAGCAGTTACTCCAGGACCGGGATCGAGCAGTACTTC
CASSYSRTGIEQYF
>TRBV19|TRBJ1-4|-|-
TGTGCCAGTAGTGGAACAGGTACTCATTTT
CASSGTGTHF
>TRBV19|TRBJ1-1|-|-
TGTGCCAGTAGTATAGTCGCAGGGAGAACTGAAGCTTTCTTT
CASSIVAGRTEAFF
>TRBV29-1|TRBJ2-3|-|-
TGCAGCGGAGCACCGGAGGGCCTTTGGCAGTATTTT
CSGAPEGLWQYF
>TRBV5-6|TRBJ2-7|-|-
TGTGCCAGCAGCGCGACCCCGGGCAGTACCTACGAGCAGTACTTC
CASSATPGSTYEQYF
>TRBV13|TRBJ2-7|-|-
TGTGCCAGCAGCTTCTCCAGGACCTTCTACGAGCAGTACTTC
CASSFSRTFYEQYF
>TRBV28|TRBJ1-2|-|-
TGTGCCAGCAGTTTTGGTCCAAACTATGGCTACACCTTC
CASSFGPNYGYTF
>TRBV27|TRBJ2-7|-|-
TGTGCCAGCACCACAGTGGGGGGTTTGTACGAGCAGTACTTC
CASTTVGGLYEQYF
>TRBV6-4|TRBJ2-7|TRBD1|-
TGTGCCAGCCTATATACCGGGACAGTACGCGAGCAGTACTTC
CASLYTGTVREQYF
>TRBV28|TRBJ2-4|-|-
TGTGCCAGCAGTTTCAGGGAGATCAAAAACATTCAGTACTTC
CASSFREIKNIQYF
>TRBV29-1|TRBJ2-1|-|-
TGCAGCGTTTCTCATTTACTAGAGGGGGGCGATGAGCAGTTCTTC
CSVSHLLEGGDEQFF
>TRBV28|TRBJ2-1|TRBD1|-
TGTGCCAGCAGTTTGTATATTTACGCGGGAGACAGGGGGGCCACAGATGAGCAGTTCTTC
CASSLYIYAGDRGATDEQFF
>TRBV7-2|TRBJ2-3|TRBD2|once
TGTGCCAGCAGCTTAATACCTAGCGGGAGTTTAGATACGCAGTATTTT
CASSLIPSGSLDTQYF
>TRBV5-4|TRBJ2-1|-|-
TGTGCCAGCAGCTTCCAAGGGGGAGACAATGAGCAGTTCTTC
CASSFQGGDNEQFF
>TRBV11-2|TRBJ1-1|TRBD1|-
TGTGCCAGCACCTTAGGGGGACAGGGGAGGAAAACTGAAGCTTTCTTT
CASTLGGQGRKTEAFF
>TRBV28|TRBJ1-5|-|-
TGTGCCAGCAGTTCACTAAGGGTTTTCGGTCAGCCCCAGCATTTT
CASSSLRVFGQPQHF
>TRBV28|TRBJ2-1|-|-
TGTGTAGAAGAGGGGAGGATCAATGAGCAGTTCTTC
CVEEGRINEQFF
>TRBV5-6|TRBJ1-4|-|-
TGTGCCAGCAGCTCTGGCGGAGGGAATGAAAAACTGTTTTTT
CASSSGGGNEKLFF
>TRBV4-2|TRBJ2-1|-|-
TGTGCCAGCAGCCAAGTTCCGGGAGTAGACAATGAGCAGTTCTTC
CASSQVPGVDNEQFF